The source of this T cell receptor beta chain is a study of blood T cell repertoires in COVID-19 (dated by TCRdb to about 2020). With regard to the full study: The collaborator samples originated in the United States, Italy and Spain and spanned the acute and convalescent phases of COVID-19. The material from the prospective study consisted of cDNA or gDNA derived from T cells, B-cell-depleted T cells, or PBMCs. Deeply sampled blood TCRbeta repertoires from subjects exposed to, actively infected with, or recovered from COVID-19 were included in the dataset. A freely available public database, intended as a resource for researchers studying the immune response to SARS-CoV-2, is where the repertoires were released. Samples came from the ongoing ImmuneRACE study (first 160 participants) plus 1,254 subjects from 6 global collaborators. The sample metadata nearly always contained a de-identified subject ID, COVID-19 status, age in years and sex. HLA class I and class II types, where available, came from metadata supplied by the sample provider rather than from assay-based typing.

Another Seattle source contributed samples from volunteer blood donors who had recovered from COVID-19. The collaborating institutions used their own protocols to collect whole blood in K2EDTA tubes. For TCRbeta analysis, collaborator samples were shipped as frozen whole blood, as isolated PBMCs, or as DNA extracted from either sample type. TCRbeta CDR3 regions were amplified from genomic DNA using the immunoSEQ Assay, a bias-controlled multiplex PCR. Under the source paper's analysis protocol: The number of nucleated cells in each sample was estimated by amplification of reference gene primers within the assay. Sequence reads were collapsed and filtered to measure the absolute abundance of every unique TCRbeta CDR3 rearrangement. For each sample, productive Simpson clonality was calculated by taking the square root of Simpson's diversity index across productive rearrangements. TCRdb took this table from immuneACCESS and kept in-frame rearrangements with V and J called. Such tables lack part of the clones; where checked against another copy, unresolved V genes explain under half of the gap, and the rest is unexplained. The V and J calls and clone size come from that table; D and trimming were worked out from the DNA. The sample table contains 310,000 or so clones; only one count was recorded for more than 75% of them. The ten largest clones take up 2% to 2.5% of the sample.

This clone was counted between two and nine times. The specificity of this receptor is unknown. Base qualities are not provided; no much larger clone lies one nucleotide away. Trimming costs V 4 bases and J 4 bases, and their ends lie 9 bases apart. The germline V gene yields SGHRS for CDR1 and YFSETQ for CDR2. From the cysteine through the phenylalanine, the CDR3 covers 13 amino acids. The retained sequence is limited to the CDR3, 39 bases, with the frame set at the first base. Study-level results and caveats: How much clinical and demographic metadata was included differed by source and by participant, and the metadata was provided uncurated.

The rearrangement joined TRBV5-1 to TRBJ1-5, with no confidently assigned D gene. Sequenced sample: peripheral blood. This TCR was recovered from a woman aged 30 to 39 who had recovered from COVID-19. The sequence in DNA is TGCGCCAGCAGCGAGGAAGGTAATCAGCCCCAGCATTTT. Its product reads: CASSEEGNQPQHF.